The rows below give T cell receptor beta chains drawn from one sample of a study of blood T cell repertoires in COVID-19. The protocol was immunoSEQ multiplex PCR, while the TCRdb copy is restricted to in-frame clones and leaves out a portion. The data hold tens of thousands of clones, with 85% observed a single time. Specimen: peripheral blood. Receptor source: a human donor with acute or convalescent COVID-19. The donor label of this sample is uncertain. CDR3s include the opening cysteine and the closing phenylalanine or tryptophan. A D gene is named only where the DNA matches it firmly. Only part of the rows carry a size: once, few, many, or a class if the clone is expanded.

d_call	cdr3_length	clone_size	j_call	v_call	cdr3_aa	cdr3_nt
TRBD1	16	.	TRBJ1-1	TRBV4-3	CASSQDPTGANTEAFF	TGCGCCAGCAGCCAAGATCCCACAGGGGCGAACACTGAAGCTTTCTTT
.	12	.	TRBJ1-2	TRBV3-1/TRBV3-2	CASAQGGYGYTF	TGTGCTTCGGCCCAGGGAGGCTATGGCTACACCTTC
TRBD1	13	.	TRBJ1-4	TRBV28	CATTGQAQEKLFF	TGTGCCACCACAGGACAGGCTCAGGAAAAACTGTTTTTT
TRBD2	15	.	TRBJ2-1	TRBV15	CATSSGLAGGDEQFF	TGTGCCACCAGCAGTGGACTAGCGGGAGGGGATGAGCAGTTCTTC
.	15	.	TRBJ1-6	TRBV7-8	CASSLTGLYNSPLHF	TGTGCCAGCAGCCTGACAGGTCTCTATAATTCACCCCTCCACTTT
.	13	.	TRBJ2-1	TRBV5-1	CASSLERGHEQFF	TGCGCCAGCAGCTTGGAGAGAGGGCATGAGCAGTTCTTC
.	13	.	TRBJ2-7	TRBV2	CASLPGGFSEQYF	TGTGCCAGTCTACCTGGGGGCTTCTCCGAGCAGTACTTC
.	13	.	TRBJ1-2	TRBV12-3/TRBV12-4	CASSHPGDYGYTF	TGTGCCAGCAGCCATCCAGGCGACTATGGCTACACCTTC
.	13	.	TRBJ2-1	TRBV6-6	CASSLRTYNEQFF	TGTGCCAGCAGTCTACGAACATACAATGAGCAGTTCTTC
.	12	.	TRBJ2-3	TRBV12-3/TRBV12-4	CASSTNTDTQYF	TGTGCCAGCAGCACAAACACAGATACGCAGTATTTT
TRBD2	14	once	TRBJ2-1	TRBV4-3	CASSQDPYERERVF	TGCGCCAGCAGCCAAGATCCCTACGAGCGGGAAAGGGTCTTC
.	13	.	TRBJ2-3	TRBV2	CASRERDLGTQYF	TGTGCCAGCAGGGAGAGGGACTTAGGTACGCAGTATTTT
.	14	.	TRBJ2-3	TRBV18	CASSPLRSTDTQYF	TGTGCCAGCTCACCTCTTCGGAGCACAGATACGCAGTATTTT
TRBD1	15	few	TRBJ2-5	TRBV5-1	CASSGGTGGEETQYF	TGCGCCAGCAGCGGTGGGACAGGGGGGGAAGAGACCCAGTACTTC
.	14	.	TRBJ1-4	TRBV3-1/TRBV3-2	CASSQGGAGEKLFF	TGTGCCAGCAGCCAGGGGGGGGCAGGTGAAAAACTGTTTTTT
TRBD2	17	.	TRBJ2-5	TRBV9	CASSVALAGANQETQYF	TGTGCCAGCAGCGTAGCACTAGCGGGGGCTAACCAAGAGACCCAGTACTTC
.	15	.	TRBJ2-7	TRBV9	CASSVGETATYEQYF	TGTGCCAGCAGCGTAGGAGAGACAGCTACCTACGAGCAGTACTTC
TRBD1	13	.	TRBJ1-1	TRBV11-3	CASSLGQNSEAFF	TGTGCCAGCAGCCTGGGACAGAATTCTGAAGCTTTCTTT
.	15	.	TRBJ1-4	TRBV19	CASSPGHGFSEKLFF	TGTGCCAGTAGTCCTGGTCACGGTTTTAGTGAAAAACTGTTTTTT
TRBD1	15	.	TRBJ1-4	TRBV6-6	CASSYSGTGLEKLFF	TGTGCCAGCAGTTACAGCGGGACAGGTCTTGAAAAACTGTTTTTT
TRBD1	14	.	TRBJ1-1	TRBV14	CASSPRTGGTEAFF	TGTGCCAGCAGCCCCCGGACAGGCGGGACTGAAGCTTTCTTT
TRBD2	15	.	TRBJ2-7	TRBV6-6	CASSSSGGPPYEQYF	TGTGCCAGCAGTTCGTCGGGAGGCCCCCCCTACGAGCAGTACTTC
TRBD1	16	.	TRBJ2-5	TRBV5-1	CASSAPTGGLGETQYF	TGCGCCAGCAGCGCCCCTACAGGGGGCTTGGGAGAGACCCAGTACTTC
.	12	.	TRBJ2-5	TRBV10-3	CAIRGLQETQYF	TGTGCCATCAGGGGACTGCAAGAGACCCAGTACTTC
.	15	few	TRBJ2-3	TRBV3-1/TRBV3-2	CASSQALAGTDTQYF	TGTGCCAGCAGCCAAGCACTAGCTGGCACAGATACGCAGTATTTT
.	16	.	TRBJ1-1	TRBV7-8	CASSRVGGAMNTEAFF	TGTGCCAGCAGCCGGGTAGGTGGGGCTATGAACACTGAAGCTTTCTTT
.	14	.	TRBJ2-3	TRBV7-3	CASSLDGLADTQYF	TGTGCCAGCAGCTTAGATGGACTCGCTGATACGCAGTATTTT
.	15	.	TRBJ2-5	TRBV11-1	CASSSRTGTRETQYF	TGTGCCAGCAGCTCCCGTACAGGGACGCGAGAGACCCAGTACTTC
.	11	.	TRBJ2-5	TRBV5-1	CASSQQETQYF	TGCGCCAGCAGCCAACAAGAGACCCAGTACTTC
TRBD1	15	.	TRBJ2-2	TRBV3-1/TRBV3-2	CASSQGQGSGGELFF	TGTGCCAGCAGCCAGGGACAGGGATCGGGCGGGGAGCTGTTTTTT
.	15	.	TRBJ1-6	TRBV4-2	CASSQDNRNNSPLHF	TGTGCCAGCAGCCAAGATAATCGTAATAATTCACCCCTCCACTTT
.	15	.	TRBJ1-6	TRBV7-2	CASRPLNRDNSPLHF	TGTGCCAGCCGACCCCTGAACAGGGATAATTCACCCCTCCACTTT
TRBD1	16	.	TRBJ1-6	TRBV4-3	CASSQVLTGANSPLHF	TGCGCCAGCAGTCAAGTGTTGACAGGGGCAAATTCACCCCTCCACTTT
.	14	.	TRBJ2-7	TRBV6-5	CASRTPSQGEEQYF	TGTGCCAGCAGGACCCCCTCACAGGGTGAAGAGCAGTACTTC
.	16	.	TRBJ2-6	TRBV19	CASSSRTTSGANVLTF	TGTGCCAGTAGTTCGCGGACAACCTCGGGGGCCAACGTCCTGACTTTC
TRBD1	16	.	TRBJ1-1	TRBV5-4	CASRQGGTQTGTGAFF	TGTGCCAGCAGACAAGGGGGCACCCAAACAGGGACAGGAGCTTTCTTT
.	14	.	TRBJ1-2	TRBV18	CASSDRSEGYGYTF	TGTGCCAGCTCCGACAGGAGTGAAGGCTATGGCTACACCTTC
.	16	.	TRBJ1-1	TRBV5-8	CASSLRSWSMNTEAFF	TGTGCCAGCAGCTTACGTTCCTGGAGCATGAACACTGAAGCTTTCTTT
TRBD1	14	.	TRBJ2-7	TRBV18	CASSRDRTPPEQYF	TGTGCCAGCTCCCGGGACAGGACGCCGCCGGAGCAGTACTTC
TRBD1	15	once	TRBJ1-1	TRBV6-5	CASSYAARGQTEAFF	TGTGCCAGCAGTTACGCAGCCAGGGGGCAGACTGAAGCTTTCTTT
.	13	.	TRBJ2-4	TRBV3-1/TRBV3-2	CASSQGEWDIQYF	TGTGCCAGCAGCCAAGGGGAGTGGGACATTCAGTACTTC
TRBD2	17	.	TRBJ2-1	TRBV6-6	CASSPSGGSTSSNEQFF	TGTGCCAGCAGTCCCTCCGGGGGGTCCACAAGCAGTAATGAGCAGTTCTTC
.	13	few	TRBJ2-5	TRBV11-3	CASSLGQGETQYF	TGTGCCAGCAGCTTAGGTCAGGGGGAGACCCAGTACTTC